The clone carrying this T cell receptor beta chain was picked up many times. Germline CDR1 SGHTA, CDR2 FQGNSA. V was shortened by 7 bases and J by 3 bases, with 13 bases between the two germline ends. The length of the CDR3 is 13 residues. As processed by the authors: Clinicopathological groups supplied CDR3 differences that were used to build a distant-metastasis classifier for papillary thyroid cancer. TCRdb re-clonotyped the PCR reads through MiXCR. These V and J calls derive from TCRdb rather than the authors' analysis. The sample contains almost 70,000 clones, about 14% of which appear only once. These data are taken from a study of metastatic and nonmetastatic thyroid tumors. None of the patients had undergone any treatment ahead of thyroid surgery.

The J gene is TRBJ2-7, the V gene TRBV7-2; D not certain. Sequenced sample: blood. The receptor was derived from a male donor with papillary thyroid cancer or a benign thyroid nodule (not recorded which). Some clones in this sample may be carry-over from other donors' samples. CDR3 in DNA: TGTGCCAGCACCATACCCCCGCTCTACGAGCAGTACTTC. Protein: CASTIPPLYEQYF.